This T cell receptor beta chain was profiled in a study of T cells after yellow fever vaccination. Regarding the study as a whole: High-abundance clonotypes from the bulk population could contaminate FACS-sorted repertoires. Overlap between CD4 and CD8 compartments was detected for a small share of clonotypes. The booster response re-showed most primary clones: around 95% CD4, around 87% CD8.

TCR cDNA was made by 5'RACE template switching, adding a universal primer site and UMIs. TCRdb reprocessed the 5' RACE reads via MiXCR and lists one record per CDR3 protein. Among around 320,000 distinct CDR3 sequences listed, roughly 4.3% were seen once. Trimming left V 1 base short and J 5 bases short, with 11 bases between. The V gene's germline CDR1 is SEHNR and CDR2 FQNEAQ (reference sequence). The CDR3 length is 14 residues. Note on this clonotype: Its antigen is not known.

The clonotype originates from a man between 18 and 29 years old who received the YFV17D yellow fever vaccine. The V call is TRBV7-9, the J call TRBJ1-1, with unresolved D. The sequenced sample was PBMCs, obtained 15 days after the yellow fever booster vaccination. This CDR3 reads CASSLGLSGTEAFF. Here the CDR3 DNA reads TGTGCCAGCAGCTTAGGCTTGTCGGGGACTGAAGCTTTCTTT.